The rows below give T cell receptor beta chains drawn from one sample of a study of beta chain features in type 1 diabetes. Assay: immunoSEQ multiplex PCR; the TCRdb copy retains only in-frame clones and omits some. The sample contains 100,000 to 150,000 clones, roughly 10% of which appear only once. The sequenced sample consisted of central memory CD4+ T cells from blood. Source of these receptors: a young man with type 1 diabetes. The CDR3 runs from the conserved cysteine through the conserved F or W. The order of the fields is V gene, D gene, clone size, J gene, CDR3 DNA, CDR3 protein. D genes are given only for firm matches. For some rows the clone size is stated as once, few or many, or as a class when expanded; others skip it.

>TRBV28|NA|NA|TRBJ2-5
TGTGCCAGCAGTTTTTGGGCGGGCCAAGAGACCCAGTACTTC
CASSFWAGQETQYF
>TRBV21-1|NA|NA|TRBJ2-5
TGTGCCAGCAGCCGGACTAGCGGGGGCCTTGAGCAAGAGACCCAGTACTTC
CASSRTSGGLEQETQYF
>TRBV4-3|NA|few|TRBJ2-2
TGCGCCAGCAGCCAAGATCAACGGAGGGGAGGAACCGGGGAGCTGTTTTTT
CASSQDQRRGGTGELFF
>TRBV18|NA|NA|TRBJ2-7
TGTGCCAGCCAGCCCAATACTATGACCTACGAGCAGTACTTC
CASQPNTMTYEQYF
>TRBV18|NA|NA|TRBJ1-3
TGTGCCAGCTCACCAGCCCAGGGAAGCTCTGGAAACACCATATATTTT
CASSPAQGSSGNTIYF
>TRBV5-4|TRBD1|few|TRBJ1-5
TGTGCCAGCAGCCCCGTACTGAACGGACAGGGGATAGGTCAGCCCCAGCATTTT
CASSPVLNGQGIGQPQHF
>TRBV29-1|NA|medium-sized|TRBJ2-7
TGCAGCGTTTCAGGGGCGAGCTACTACGAGCAGTACTTC
CSVSGASYYEQYF
>TRBV6-1|TRBD2|NA|TRBJ2-5
TGTGCCAGCAGTGCCGGACTAGCGGGGGCTCAAGAGACCCAGTACTTC
CASSAGLAGAQETQYF
>TRBV7-2|TRBD1|few|TRBJ1-2
TGTGCCAGCAGCTCGACAGGGGGCAATGGCTACACCTTC
CASSSTGGNGYTF
>TRBV11-3|TRBD1|NA|TRBJ2-1
TGTGCCAGCAGCTTGGGCGTGGACAGGGATGAGCAGTTCTTC
CASSLGVDRDEQFF
>TRBV5-1|TRBD1|few|TRBJ1-5
TGCGCCAGCAGCTTGGCCCCAGGGGGAGATCAGCCCCAGCATTTT
CASSLAPGGDQPQHF
>TRBV10-3|TRBD1|NA|TRBJ2-7
TGTGCCATCAGCAAGACAGGGGATACTACGGAGCAGTACTTC
CAISKTGDTTEQYF
>TRBV30|NA|few|TRBJ2-5
TGTGCCTGGAGGAGCAAGGGGCCCCAAGAGACCCAGTACTTC
CAWRSKGPQETQYF
>TRBV18|NA|NA|TRBJ1-1
TGTGCCACCCAAGTTGCGGGCACTGAAGCTTTCTTT
CATQVAGTEAFF
>TRBV18|TRBD1|NA|TRBJ2-6
TGTGCCAGCTCACCCGGACAGGCGGGGGCCAACGTCCTGACTTTC
CASSPGQAGANVLTF
>TRBV28|NA|few|TRBJ1-5
TGTGCCAGCAGTCCCAGATTTGACAGAGAACCCCAGCATTTT
CASSPRFDREPQHF
>TRBV9|TRBD2|few|TRBJ2-3
TGTGCCAGCAGCGTAGAAGGCGGGGGGGGGCCCTCAGATACGCAGTATTTT
CASSVEGGGGPSDTQYF
>TRBV18|TRBD1|few|TRBJ2-7
TGTGCCAGCTCATCGGGACAGGGCTACGAGCAGTACTTC
CASSSGQGYEQYF
>TRBV18|NA|NA|TRBJ2-7
TGTGCCAGCTCACCACCTGGAAGCGGCCTATACGAGCAGTACTTC
CASSPPGSGLYEQYF
>TRBV5-1|NA|many|TRBJ1-4
TGCGCCAGCAGCTTGGAATCGGGAGGAGGTGAAAAACTGTTTTTT
CASSLESGGGEKLFF